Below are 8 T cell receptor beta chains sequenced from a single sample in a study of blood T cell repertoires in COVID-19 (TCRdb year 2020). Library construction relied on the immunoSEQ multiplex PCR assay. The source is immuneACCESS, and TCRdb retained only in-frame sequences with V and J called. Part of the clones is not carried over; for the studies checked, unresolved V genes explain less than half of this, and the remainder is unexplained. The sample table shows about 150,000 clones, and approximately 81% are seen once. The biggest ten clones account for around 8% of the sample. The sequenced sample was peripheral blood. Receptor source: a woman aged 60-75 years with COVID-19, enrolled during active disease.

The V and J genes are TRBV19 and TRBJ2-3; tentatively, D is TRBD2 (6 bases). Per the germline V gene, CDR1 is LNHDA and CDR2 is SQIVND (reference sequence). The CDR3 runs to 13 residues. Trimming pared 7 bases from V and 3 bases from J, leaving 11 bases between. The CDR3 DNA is TGTGCCAGTACTATCGGGGGAACAGATACGCAGTATTTT. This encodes CASTIGGTDTQYF.

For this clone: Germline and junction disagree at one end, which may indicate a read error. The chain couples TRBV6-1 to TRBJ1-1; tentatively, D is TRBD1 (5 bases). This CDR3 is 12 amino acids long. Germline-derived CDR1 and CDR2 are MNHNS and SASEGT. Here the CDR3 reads CASSEGTSSRVF. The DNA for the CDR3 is TGTGCCAGCAGTGAAGGGACATCTTCAAGGGTCTTT.

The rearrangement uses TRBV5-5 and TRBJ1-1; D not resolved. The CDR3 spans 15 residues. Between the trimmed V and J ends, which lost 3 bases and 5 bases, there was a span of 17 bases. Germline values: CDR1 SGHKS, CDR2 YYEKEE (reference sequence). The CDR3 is CASSWGGVGRTEAFF. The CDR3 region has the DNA TGTGCCAGCAGCTGGGGTGGGGTGGGGAGGACTGAAGCTTTCTTT.

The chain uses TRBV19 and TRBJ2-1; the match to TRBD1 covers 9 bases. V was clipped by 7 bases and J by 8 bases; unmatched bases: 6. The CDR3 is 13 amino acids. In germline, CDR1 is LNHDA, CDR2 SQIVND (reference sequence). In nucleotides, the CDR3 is TGTGCCAGTAAAAGGACAGGGGTTTATGAGCAGTTCTTC. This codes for CASKRTGVYEQFF. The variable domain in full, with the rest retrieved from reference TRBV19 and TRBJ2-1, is DGGITQSPKYLFRKEGQNVTLSCEQNLNHDAMYWYRQDPGQGLRLIYYSQIVNDFQKGDIAEGYSVSREKKESFPLTVTSAQKNPTAFYLCASKRTGVYEQFFGPGTRLTVL.

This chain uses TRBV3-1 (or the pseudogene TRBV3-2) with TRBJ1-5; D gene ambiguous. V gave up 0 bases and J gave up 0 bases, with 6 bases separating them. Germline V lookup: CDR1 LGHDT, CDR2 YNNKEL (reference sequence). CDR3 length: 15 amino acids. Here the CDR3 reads CASSQDRYSNQPQHF. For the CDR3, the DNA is TGTGCCAGCAGCCAAGACAGATATAGCAATCAGCCCCAGCATTTT.

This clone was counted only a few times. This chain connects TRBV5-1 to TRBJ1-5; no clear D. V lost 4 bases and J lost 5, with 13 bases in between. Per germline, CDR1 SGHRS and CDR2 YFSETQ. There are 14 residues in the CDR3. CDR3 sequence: CASSPTGFHQPQHF. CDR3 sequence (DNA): TGCGCCAGCAGCCCGACGGGATTCCATCAGCCCCAGCATTTT.

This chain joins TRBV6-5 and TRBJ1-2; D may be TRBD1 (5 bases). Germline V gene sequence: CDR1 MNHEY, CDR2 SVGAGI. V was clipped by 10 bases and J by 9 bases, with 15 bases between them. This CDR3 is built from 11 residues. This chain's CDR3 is CATEEVGRYTF. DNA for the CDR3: TGTGCCACCGAGGAAGTGGGGCGCTACACCTTC.

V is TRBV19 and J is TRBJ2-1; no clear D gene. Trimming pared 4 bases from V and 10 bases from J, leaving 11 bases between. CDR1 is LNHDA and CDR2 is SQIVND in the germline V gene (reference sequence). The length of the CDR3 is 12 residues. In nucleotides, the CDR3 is TGTGCCAGTAGTACCCCTAGATTAGAGCAGTTCTTC. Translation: CASSTPRLEQFF.